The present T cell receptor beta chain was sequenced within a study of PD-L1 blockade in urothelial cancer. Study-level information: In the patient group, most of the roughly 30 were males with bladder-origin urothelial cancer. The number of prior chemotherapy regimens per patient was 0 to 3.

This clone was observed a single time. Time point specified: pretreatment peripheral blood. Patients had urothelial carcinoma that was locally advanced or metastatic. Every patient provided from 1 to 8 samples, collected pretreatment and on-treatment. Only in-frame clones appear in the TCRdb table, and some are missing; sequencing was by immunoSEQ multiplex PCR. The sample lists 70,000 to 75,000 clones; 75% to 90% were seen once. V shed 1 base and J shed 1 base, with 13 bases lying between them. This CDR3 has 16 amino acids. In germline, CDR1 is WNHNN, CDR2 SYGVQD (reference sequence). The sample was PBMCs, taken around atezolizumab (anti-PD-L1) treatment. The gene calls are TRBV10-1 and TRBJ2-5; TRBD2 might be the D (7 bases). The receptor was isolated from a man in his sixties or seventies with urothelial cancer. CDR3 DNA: TGCGCCAGCAGTGAGTTTAGGGGGGGATCCCAAGAGACCCAGTACTTC. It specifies CASSEFRGGSQETQYF.